A single sample is the source of the 9 T cell receptor beta chains below, sequenced in a study of T cells in localized non-small cell lung cancer. TCRdb's copy holds only in-frame clones and misses some; the assay was immunoSEQ multiplex PCR. The sample yields 20,000 to 25,000 clones, roughly 90% seen once. Specimen: peripheral blood, collected before any cancer treatment. The receptors derive from a male donor older than 55 with stage I squamous cell lung carcinoma.

This sequence joins TRBV6-1 and TRBJ2-7, with 10 bases identical to TRBD2. Trimming at V came to 6 bases and at J to 2 bases, leaving 4 bases not matched to a gene. Germline V gene data show CDR1 as MNHNS and CDR2 as SASEGT. This CDR3 comprises 14 residues. CDR3 residues: CASRERGGPYEQYF. The DNA of the CDR3 is TGTGCCAGCAGGGAGCGGGGGGGCCCCTACGAGCAGTACTTC.

CDR3 amino acids: CASSALISSYNEQFF. CDR3 sequence (DNA): TGTGCCAGCAGCGCATTGATAAGCTCCTACAATGAGCAGTTCTTC. The V and J genes are TRBV9 and TRBJ2-1; D uncertain. CDR1 and CDR2 (germline): SGDLS, YYNGEE. V lost 3 bases and J lost 0, with 10 bases in between. The CDR3 contains 15 residues.

The V call is TRBV28, the J call TRBJ1-4; 9 positions match TRBD1. Trimming at V came to 6 bases and at J to 3 bases, leaving 5 bases not matched to a gene. The CDR3 sequence is 15 residues long. Per the germline V gene, CDR1 is MDHEN and CDR2 is SYDVKM. CDR3 in DNA: TGTGCCAGCAGAAGACAGGGGGGGTCTAATGAAAAACTGTTTTTT. Protein product: CASRRQGGSNEKLFF.

The chain joins TRBV29-1 to TRBJ1-2; 7 bases are shared with TRBD1. Germline trimming cut 3 bases from V and 4 bases from J; bases unmatched to any gene: 14. CDR3 length: 16 amino acids. Germline CDR1 is SQVTM and CDR2 is ANQGSEA. The CDR3 region is CSVEAGGDSALYGYTF. DNA for the CDR3: TGCAGCGTTGAGGCAGGGGGGGACAGCGCTCTCTATGGCTACACCTTC.

This clone was found once. The CDR3 region has the DNA TGTGCCGGCACCGGCGGCAATCAGCCCCAGCATTTT. This translates into CAGTGGNQPQHF. This chain joins TRBV21-1 and TRBJ1-5. TRBV21-1 is a pseudogene segment. This CDR3 comprises 12 residues.

The rearrangement joins TRBV6-1 to TRBJ2-7, with unresolved D. The germline CDR1 and CDR2 sequences are MNHNS and SASEGT. V lost 1 base, J lost 0 bases, and 1 base lay in between. This CDR3 is 12 amino acids long. CDR3 protein: CASSEVSYEQYF. The CDR3, as DNA: TGTGCCAGCAGTGAAGTCTCCTACGAGCAGTACTTC.

The chain couples TRBV12-1 to TRBJ2-6; no check of the table's D call, TRBD1, against the DNA was made. TRBV12-1 is a known pseudogene. This CDR3 region has 15 residues. The CDR3, as DNA: TGTGCCAGCAGCTTAGGACAAAGTCGGGCCAACGTCCTGACTTTC. Translation gives CASSLGQSRANVLTF.

V gene TRBV25-1 combines with J gene TRBJ1-3, with 10 bases aligning to TRBD1. V shed 7 bases and J 4 bases; nucleotides not matched to a gene: 4. From germline, CDR1 is MGHDK and CDR2 SYGVNS. There are 14 residues in the CDR3. The CDR3: CASTRTGGGNTIYF. DNA of the CDR3: TGTGCCAGCACCCGGACAGGGGGAGGAAACACCATATATTTT. The variable domain in full, with the rest retrieved from reference TRBV25-1 and TRBJ1-3, is EADIYQTPRYLVIGTGKKITLECSQTMGHDKMYWYQQDPGMELHLIHYSYGVNSTEKGDLSSESTVSRIRTEHFPLTLESARPSHTSQYLCASTRTGGGNTIYFGEGSWLTVV.

This clone turned up a few times. This chain joins TRBV30 and TRBJ1-6; no clear D gene. The CDR3 is 14 amino acids. V gave up 3 bases and J gave up 0 bases, with 6 bases separating them. The germline CDR1 and CDR2 sequences are GTSNPN and SVGIG (reference sequence). The CDR3 DNA reads TGTGCCTGGAGATGGAGCTCCTATAATTCACCCCTCCACTTT. Its translation is CAWRWSSYNSPLHF. Full variable domain (missing parts from reference TRBV30 and TRBJ1-6): SQTIHQWPATLVQPVGSPLSLECTVEGTSNPNLYWYRQAAGRGLQLLFYSVGIGQISSEVPQNLSASRPQDRQFILSSKKLLLSDSGFYLCAWRWSSYNSPLHFGNGTRLTVT.